A selection of T cell receptor beta chains follows, all from one sample in a study of T cells in Graves' hyperthyroidism and ophthalmopathy. TCRdb fed the multiplex PCR reads into MiXCR, producing one record per CDR3 protein. The table shows a few hundred thousand distinct CDR3 sequences, with approximately 15% occurring only once. The specimen sequenced was blood. The receptors were sampled from a woman aged 40 to 50 with Graves' ophthalmopathy. Both conserved end residues are part of each CDR3. The D gene is left open where the match is weak. Clone size is not always given. Where it is, it says once, few, many or a class for expanded clones.

j_call: TRBJ1-1; d_call: TRBD1; clone_size: many; v_call: TRBV18; cdr3_nt: TGTGCCAGCTCACCCGCGGGGATGGTGGGACAGGCCGAAGCTTTCTTT; cdr3_aa: CASSPAGMVGQAEAFF
j_call: TRBJ2-1; d_call: TRBD2; clone_size: -; v_call: TRBV4-1; cdr3_nt: TGCGCCAGCAGCCAAGGGGTCCTAGCGGGAGATGTTGAGCAGTTCTTC; cdr3_aa: CASSQGVLAGDVEQFF
j_call: TRBJ2-3; d_call: TRBD2; clone_size: many; v_call: TRBV7-8; cdr3_nt: TGTGCCAGCAGCGAACCGGGACTAGCGGGAGGCCTTAGCACAGATACGCAGTATTTT; cdr3_aa: CASSEPGLAGGLSTDTQYF
j_call: TRBJ2-2; d_call: -; clone_size: many; v_call: TRBV11-3; cdr3_nt: TGTGCCAGCAGCTTCGTACGGGCAAACACCGGGGAGCTGTTTTTT; cdr3_aa: CASSFVRANTGELFF
j_call: TRBJ1-2; d_call: TRBD1; clone_size: -; v_call: TRBV6-1; cdr3_nt: TGTGCCAGCAGTGAAGCGAGGTGGGGACAGGGCGGAGGCTACACCTTC; cdr3_aa: CASSEARWGQGGGYTF
j_call: TRBJ2-5; d_call: -; clone_size: -; v_call: TRBV29-1; cdr3_nt: TGCAGCGTTAATTGGCAGGGTGGGACCCAGTACTTC; cdr3_aa: CSVNWQGGTQYF
j_call: TRBJ2-6; d_call: -; clone_size: few; v_call: TRBV19; cdr3_nt: TGTGCCAGTAGGGAAAGGGGCGGGGGGGCCAACGTCCTGACTTTC; cdr3_aa: CASRERGGGANVLTF
j_call: TRBJ1-6; d_call: -; clone_size: -; v_call: TRBV5-1; cdr3_nt: TGCGCCAGCAGCTTGGAGCCAGAAATTAATTCACCCCTCCACTTT; cdr3_aa: CASSLEPEINSPLHF
j_call: TRBJ1-5; d_call: TRBD1; clone_size: -; v_call: TRBV27; cdr3_nt: TGTGCCACCTCCGGGACAGGGGATCAGCCCCAGCATTTT; cdr3_aa: CATSGTGDQPQHF
j_call: TRBJ2-3; d_call: TRBD1; clone_size: many; v_call: TRBV12-3/TRBV12-4; cdr3_nt: TGTGCCAGCAGTTCCCGCCCCCCGGGACAGGGTGAAGATACGCAGTATTTT; cdr3_aa: CASSSRPPGQGEDTQYF
j_call: TRBJ2-5; d_call: -; clone_size: -; v_call: TRBV2; cdr3_nt: TGTGCCAGCAGTGCCCGGGCCGGGGAGACCCAGTACTTC; cdr3_aa: CASSARAGETQYF
j_call: TRBJ1-3; d_call: TRBD1; clone_size: -; v_call: TRBV6-1; cdr3_nt: TGTGCCAGCAGTTTGGACAGGGACTCTGGAAACACCATATATTTT; cdr3_aa: CASSLDRDSGNTIYF
j_call: TRBJ2-3; d_call: TRBD1; clone_size: few; v_call: TRBV29-1; cdr3_nt: TGCAGCGCGCAACAGGGGGCCACAGATACGCAGTATTTT; cdr3_aa: CSAQQGATDTQYF
j_call: TRBJ2-1; d_call: -; clone_size: -; v_call: TRBV7-9; cdr3_nt: TGTGCCAGCAGCCGGGGGGCGTTTTCCTACAATGAGCAGTTCTTC; cdr3_aa: CASSRGAFSYNEQFF
j_call: TRBJ1-5; d_call: -; clone_size: once; v_call: TRBV19; cdr3_nt: TGTGCCAGTAGTATGCTGGGCCGAGGAGTCTTTGGTGATCAGCCCCAGCATTTT; cdr3_aa: CASSMLGRGVFGDQPQHF
j_call: TRBJ2-5; d_call: -; clone_size: many; v_call: TRBV2; cdr3_nt: TGTGCCAGCAGTGAAGCACCAAGCGCGTTAGCCACCCAGTACTTC; cdr3_aa: CASSEAPSALATQYF
j_call: TRBJ1-1; d_call: -; clone_size: many; v_call: TRBV7-3; cdr3_nt: TGTGCCAGCAGCTTAGGGTCTGGGGTTACTGAAGCTTTCTTT; cdr3_aa: CASSLGSGVTEAFF
j_call: TRBJ2-3; d_call: -; clone_size: many; v_call: TRBV18; cdr3_nt: TGTGCCAGCTCACCACAGTCTGATACAACCACAGATACGCAGTATTTT; cdr3_aa: CASSPQSDTTTDTQYF
j_call: TRBJ1-6; d_call: -; clone_size: many; v_call: TRBV11-1; cdr3_nt: TGTGCCAGCAGCCTCTACTCGACGGGCAATTCACCCCTCCACTTT; cdr3_aa: CASSLYSTGNSPLHF
j_call: TRBJ1-5; d_call: TRBD1; clone_size: few; v_call: TRBV20-1; cdr3_nt: TGCAGTGCTAAACAGGGGGCGCGTGGCAATCAGCCCCAGCATTTT; cdr3_aa: CSAKQGARGNQPQHF
j_call: TRBJ1-6; d_call: TRBD1; clone_size: few; v_call: TRBV28; cdr3_nt: TGTGCCAGCAATGGACAGGGCCGGTCACCCCTCCACTTT; cdr3_aa: CASNGQGRSPLHF
j_call: TRBJ2-4; d_call: TRBD1; clone_size: -; v_call: TRBV2; cdr3_nt: TGTGCCAGTAGGGACAGTACGTCGAAAAACATTCAGTACTTC; cdr3_aa: CASRDSTSKNIQYF
j_call: TRBJ2-3; d_call: -; clone_size: many; v_call: TRBV3-1; cdr3_nt: TGTGCCAGCAGCCAAGGCCCCCAAAGCACAGATACGCAGTATTTT; cdr3_aa: CASSQGPQSTDTQYF
j_call: TRBJ2-3; d_call: TRBD2; clone_size: few; v_call: TRBV11-2; cdr3_nt: TGTGCCAGCAGCTTAGTTGCGGGGGGGAGTACAGATACGCAGTATTTT; cdr3_aa: CASSLVAGGSTDTQYF
j_call: TRBJ2-2; d_call: -; clone_size: few; v_call: TRBV7-9; cdr3_nt: TGTGCCAGCAGCTCCCGCAGGGGAGGCACCGGGGAGCTGTTTTTT; cdr3_aa: CASSSRRGGTGELFF
j_call: TRBJ2-3; d_call: TRBD2; clone_size: many; v_call: TRBV6-1; cdr3_nt: TGTGCCAGCAATAGCGGGGGGGCTACAGATACGCAGTATTTT; cdr3_aa: CASNSGGATDTQYF
j_call: TRBJ1-4; d_call: -; clone_size: once; v_call: TRBV29-1; cdr3_nt: TGCAGCGTTGGGGGTCCCGAAAAACTGTTTTTT; cdr3_aa: CSVGGPEKLFF
j_call: TRBJ2-5; d_call: TRBD1; clone_size: many; v_call: TRBV7-9; cdr3_nt: TGTGCCAGCAGCTTATCTTCAGGGGGAGAGACCCAGTACTTC; cdr3_aa: CASSLSSGGETQYF